This TCR beta chain was documented in a study of blood T cell repertoires in COVID-19. In the authors' workflow: Quantification of nucleated cells was approximated via reference gene primer amplification. Sequencing was performed with immunoSEQ multiplex PCR; in TCRdb, only in-frame clones are kept and a portion is missing. V, J and clone size were drawn from that table, and D and trimming were deduced from the DNA. The table lists about 350,000 clones, around nine tenths of them singletons. The CDR3 covers 15 residues. Germline V gene data show CDR1 as MNHEY and CDR2 as SVGAGI. V lost 5 bases to trimming and J lost 0 bases, with 14 bases between them.

Sequencing was performed on peripheral blood. This TCR derives from an older woman with COVID-19, enrolled during active disease. This chain links TRBV6-5 with TRBJ2-7; D is possibly TRBD2 (6 bases). CDR3 region: CASSRLATSSYEQYF. In nucleotides, the CDR3 is TGTGCCAGCAGTCGTCTAGCGACGAGCTCCTACGAGCAGTACTTC.